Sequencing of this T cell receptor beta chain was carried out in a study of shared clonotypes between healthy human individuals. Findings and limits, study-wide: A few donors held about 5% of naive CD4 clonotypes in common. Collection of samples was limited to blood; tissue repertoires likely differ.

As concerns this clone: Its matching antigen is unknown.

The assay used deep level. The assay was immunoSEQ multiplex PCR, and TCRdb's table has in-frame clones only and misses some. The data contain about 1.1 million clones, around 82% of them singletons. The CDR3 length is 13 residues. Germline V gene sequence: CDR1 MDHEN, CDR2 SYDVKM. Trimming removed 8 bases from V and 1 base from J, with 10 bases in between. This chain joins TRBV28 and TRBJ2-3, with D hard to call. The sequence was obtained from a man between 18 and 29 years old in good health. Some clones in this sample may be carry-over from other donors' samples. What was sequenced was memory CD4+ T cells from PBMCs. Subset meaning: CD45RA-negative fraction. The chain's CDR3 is CASYGPGTDTQYF. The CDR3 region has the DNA TGTGCCAGCTATGGGCCTGGCACAGATACGCAGTATTTT.